Described below is a single TCR beta chain sequence and its context. The target antigen is unknown. The junction departs from the called germline gene at one end, perhaps through a read error. Here immunoSEQ multiplex PCR was the method, and the copy in TCRdb shows in-frame clones only, minus some. This repertoire shows around 82,000 clones, roughly 84% found once; its top ten account for less than 20%. This specimen comes from a study of identifying expanded T cells in peripheral blood. Study-level points and caveats: Over approximately two and four weeks, about 16 and 19 clones changed, versus around 1.2 between replicates.

No infections or other immune events were documented during collection. The TCR originated in a person between 18 and 70 years old in good health. Specimen: blood.

The CDR3 sequence: CASSSGLGSSNEQFF. For the CDR3, the DNA is TGTGCCAGCAGCTCTGGACTGGGGTCCTCCAATGAGCAGTTCTTC. This chain uses TRBV7-3 with TRBJ2-1; D is perhaps TRBD2 (5 bases). The CDR3 has 15 amino acids. The germline V gene has CDR1 SGHTA and CDR2 FQGTGA.